The next 8 T cell receptor beta chains were all read from a single sample in a study of shared clonotypes between healthy human individuals. Here immunoSEQ multiplex PCR was the method, and the copy in TCRdb shows in-frame clones only, minus some. The sample shows roughly 320,000 clones, about nine tenths of them seen only once. Sequencing used memory CD8+ T cells sorted from blood. The subset denotes: CD45RO+ cells pooled with CCR7-negative TemRA cells. These receptors were collected from a man in his late teens or twenties in good health.

The rearrangement uses TRBV7-6 and TRBJ2-7; D not certain. The CDR3 is 13 residues long. Trimming took 2 bases from V and 0 from J, leaving 5 bases between them. In germline, CDR1 is SGHVS, CDR2 FNYEAQ. The CDR3 nucleotides read TGTGCCAGCAGCTTAAAGCACTCCTACGAGCAGTACTTC. This translates into CASSLKHSYEQYF.

The V call is TRBV28, the J call TRBJ1-5, with 7 bases aligning to TRBD1. Germline V gene lookup returns CDR1 MDHEN and CDR2 SYDVKM. The ends lost 5 bases at V and 6 bases at J; junction bases unmatched: 7. The CDR3 length is 14 residues. The DNA of the CDR3 is TGTGCCAGCAGTCCGACAGGGATCGGTCAGCCCCAGCATTTT. Its protein is CASSPTGIGQPQHF.

Of note for this clone: At one boundary the junction diverges from the germline segment, which might be a read error. The chain carries TRBV6-1 and TRBJ2-3; D possibly corresponds to TRBD1 (6 bases). The germline gives CDR1 MNHNS, CDR2 SASEGT. The CDR3 runs to 16 residues. CDR3 in DNA: TGTGCCAGCAGTGAATATTGGACAGCAATACAGATACGCATCGATTTT. This sequence encodes CASSEYWTAIQIRIDF.

The chain recombines TRBV4-1 with TRBJ1-4; D uncertain. V was cut by 2 bases and J by 4 bases, with 5 bases left in between. This CDR3 is 13 amino acids long. In germline, CDR1 is MGHRA, CDR2 YSYEKL. This CDR3 reads CASSQTVNEKLFF. CDR3 DNA: TGCGCCAGCAGCCAAACAGTTAATGAAAAACTGTTTTTT.

The gene calls are TRBV27 and TRBJ2-7; 13 bases line up with TRBD2. From germline, CDR1 is MNHEY and CDR2 SMNVEV (reference sequence). The CDR3 is 17 residues long. The V and J ends lost 6 bases and 0 bases, in that order; junction bases with no gene match: 8. The CDR3 DNA reads TGTGCCAGCAGGCCTGGGACTAGCGGGACCCTCTCCTACGAGCAGTACTTC. It translates to CASRPGTSGTLSYEQYF.

The gene calls are TRBV10-3 and TRBJ2-7, with TRBD1 matching over 8 bases. CDR1 and CDR2 from the germline V gene are ENHRY and SYGVKD. The junction had 5 bases not matched to a gene; V was cut back by 2 bases and J by 5 bases. The CDR3 has 14 residues. DNA for the CDR3: TGTGCCATCAGTGAGGCAGGGGGCTTCGACGAGCAGTACTTC. Translation gives CAISEAGGFDEQYF.

The chain joins TRBV10-1 to TRBJ2-7; TRBD1 aligns across 10 bases. In germline, CDR1 is WNHNN, CDR2 SYGVQD (reference sequence). Germline trimming cut 2 bases from V and 6 bases from J; bases unmatched to any gene: 7. The CDR3 sequence is 15 residues long. CDR3 sequence reads: CASSETRGQGSEQYF. CDR3 DNA: TGCGCCAGCAGTGAGACTAGGGGACAGGGGAGCGAGCAGTACTTC.

The chain employs TRBV6-1 and TRBJ2-1; no definite D call. V was pared by 2 bases and J by 0 bases, with 17 bases between. The CDR3 covers 18 residues. Germline loops: CDR1 MNHNS, CDR2 SASEGT. The CDR3 loop reads CASSEWKHPGSSYNEQFF. The DNA of the CDR3 is TGTGCCAGCAGTGAATGGAAGCATCCGGGCAGCTCCTACAATGAGCAGTTCTTC.